This T cell receptor (beta chain) stems from a study of T cells in Graves' hyperthyroidism and ophthalmopathy. Study-wide points: Most thyroid-expanded clonotypes above 0.001 were also found in blood.

This clonotype was observed many times. As yet, its antigen is unknown. Germline CDR1 reads GTSNPN; CDR2 reads SVGIG (reference sequence). The CDR3 is made up of 13 amino acids. Between the trimmed V and J ends, which lost 1 base and 2 bases, there was a span of 9 bases. Template material for amplifying TCR beta CDR3 regions consisted of RNA transcripts. The study used the HTBI primer set for a first-round RT-PCR of the TCR CDR3. MiXCR, run by TCRdb on the multiplex PCR reads, gives a single entry per CDR3 protein. The repertoire holds around 350,000 distinct CDR3 sequences, with 19% as singletons. The rearrangement links TRBV30 to TRBJ2-7; D unclear. What was sequenced was blood. This TCR derives from a woman aged 18-29 years with Graves' hyperthyroidism. Here the CDR3 DNA reads TGTGCCTGGAGTGACGGATTCACCTACGAGCAGTACTTC. It codes for CAWSDGFTYEQYF.